The 5 T cell receptor beta chains below come from one sample, sequenced in a study of PD-1 blockade in classical Hodgkin lymphoma. The assay was immunoSEQ multiplex PCR, and TCRdb's table has in-frame clones only and misses some. This sample carries over 3,500 clones, 65% to 70% of them seen once, and the ten largest clones take 45% to 55%. Time point: cycle 4 day 1 (C4D1), after 6 weeks of nivolumab. All patients relapsed after autologous stem cell transplantation, and brentuximab vedotin exposure varied. The sample in question was peripheral blood mononuclear cells (PBMCs), obtained before the fourth cycle of nivolumab. The receptors derive from a human donor with classical Hodgkin lymphoma.

The chain joins TRBV6-5 to TRBJ1-1; 7 bases are shared with TRBD1. J lost 3 bases, V lost 8 bases, and 12 bases had no gene match. The CDR3 length is 15 residues. Germline V gives CDR1 MNHEY, CDR2 SVGAGI. The CDR3 DNA is TGTGCCAGCCGCCCCACAGGGGCGCTTTACACTGAAGCTTTCTTT. Protein product: CASRPTGALYTEAFF.

Comments on this clone: Within the sample, other DNA sequences also encode this same CDR3. The genes are TRBV4-2 and TRBJ2-2; D gene ambiguous. The CDR3 extends over 16 amino acids. Trimming shortened V by 6 bases and J by 3 bases, and 17 bases separated the two germline ends. Germline loops: CDR1 LGHNA, CDR2 YNFKEQ. The CDR3 loop reads CASSRAGASHTGELFF. The DNA for the CDR3 is TGTGCCAGCAGTCGCGCTGGAGCATCGCACACCGGGGAGCTGTTTTTT.

The CDR3 DNA follows: TGTGCCTGGAGTACCGACCTCGGGTATCAGCCCCAGCATTTT. Protein: CAWSTDLGYQPQHF. The chain has TRBV30 and TRBJ1-5; D remains unclear. Deletions cut 2 bases from V and 5 bases from J, with 13 bases between. The CDR3 consists of 14 residues. Germline CDR1 and CDR2: GTSNPN and SVGIG (reference sequence).

By share of the sample, this clone is medium-sized. The chain combines TRBV19 with TRBJ1-5; no clear D. Trimming shortened V by 5 bases and J by 5 bases, and 10 bases separated the two germline ends. Germline CDR1 reads LNHDA; CDR2 reads SQIVND (reference sequence). This CDR3 comprises 13 residues. CDR3 protein: CASSASPDQPQHF. The CDR3 region has the DNA TGTGCCAGTAGTGCCAGCCCGGATCAGCCCCAGCATTTT.

The chain has TRBV25-1 and TRBJ2-1; 7 nucleotides match TRBD1. The CDR3 length is 15 residues. CDR1 and CDR2 (germline): MGHDK, SYGVNS. V lost 6 bases, J lost 7 bases, and 12 bases stayed unmatched. CDR3 amino acids: CASSAGDSRWNEQFF. CDR3 nucleotides: TGTGCCAGCAGCGCCGGGGACAGCAGGTGGAATGAGCAGTTCTTC.